The clone carrying this T cell receptor (beta chain) was counted at least ten times. Its antigen is not identified. Time point in this sample: sample taken at primary tumor resection. Whole RNA, which was extracted from tumor, nontumor lung tissue or frozen PBMC, was sequenced without any cell sorting. The germline gives CDR1 MDHEN, CDR2 SYDVKM. The germline V and J ends were trimmed by 6 bases and 3 bases, with 8 bases remaining between them. The CDR3 contains 12 residues. The sample originates from a study of spatial heterogeneity in lung cancer. TCRdb passed the 5' RACE reads through MiXCR, listing each CDR3 protein once. Here the sample spans around 66,000 distinct CDR3 sequences, under 7.5% being singletons. Overall study results and limits: Ubiquitous expanded tumor TCRs surfaced in blood more at resection than they did at follow-up.

The sequencing here drew on PBMCs, taken at surgery. The rearrangement links TRBV28 to TRBJ2-5; TRBD1 might be the D (6 bases). The origin of this receptor is a female donor with early-stage non-small cell lung cancer. This chain's CDR3 is CASRTGKETQYF. Written as DNA, the CDR3 is TGTGCCAGCAGAACAGGGAAAGAGACCCAGTACTTC. The full variable domain, completed using reference TRBV28 and TRBJ2-5, is DVKVTQSSRYLVKRTGEKVFLECVQDMDHENMFWYRQDPGLGLRLIYFSYDVKMKEKGDIPEGYSVSREKKERFSLILESASTNQTSMYLCASRTGKETQYFGPGTRLLVL.